Below are 19 T cell receptor beta chains sequenced from a single sample in a study of T cells in Graves' hyperthyroidism and ophthalmopathy (dated by TCRdb to between 2018 and 2021). Libraries were prepared through multiplex PCR. TCRdb records Illumina HiSeq 2000 as the sequencer. TCR beta CDR3 regions were amplified from RNA transcripts. A first-round RT-PCR of the TCR CDR3 used the HTBI primer set with the Qiagen OneStep RT-PCR kit. The raw public data were reprocessed by TCRdb itself: fastp quality trimming at Q25, MiXCR clonotype calling, in-frame beta chains only. Each entry merges the rows of one CDR3 protein and shows their most common DNA and genes. This sample comprises hundreds of thousands of distinct CDR3 sequences, about 14% of them detected only once. Jointly, the top ten make up roughly 10% of the sample. The sample was blood. The source of these receptors is a woman aged 18-29 years with Graves' hyperthyroidism.

The V call is TRBV4-1, the J call TRBJ1-1; maybe TRBD1 (5 bases). V shed 1 base and J shed 1 base, with 10 bases lying between them. Germline-derived CDR1 and CDR2 are MGHRA and YSYEKL. The CDR3 totals 15 residues. This CDR3 is CASSQGLQGNTEAFF. CDR3 in DNA: TGCGCCAGCAGCCAAGGGTTGCAGGGGAACACTGAAGCTTTCTTT.

A few counts support this clonotype. This chain links TRBV19 with TRBJ2-7; D remains unclear. Germline-derived CDR1 and CDR2 are LNHDA and SQIVND (reference sequence). V lost 3 bases to trimming and J lost 2 bases, with 14 bases between them. The CDR3 loop spans 15 amino acids. CDR3 nucleotides: TGTGCCAGTAGTATCTATTTCGGCGGCACCTACGAGCAGTACTTC. This gives the protein CASSIYFGGTYEQYF.

This clonotype was observed at least ten times. The CDR3 nucleotides read TGTGCCAGCAGCGCACTCAGCGGGCCACAAGAGACCCAGTACTTC. Translated, it gives CASSALSGPQETQYF. V and J are TRBV7-9 and TRBJ2-5; a possible D gene is TRBD2 (6 bases). V lost 5 bases, J lost 2 bases, and 15 bases lay in between. From germline, CDR1 is SEHNR and CDR2 FQNEAQ (reference sequence). This CDR3 has 15 amino acids.

The chain is built from TRBV10-3 and TRBJ1-6; D is ambiguous. Germline lookup yields CDR1 ENHRY and CDR2 SYGVKD. V lost 7 bases and J lost 7, with 8 bases in between. The CDR3 totals 12 residues. Written as DNA, the CDR3 is TGTGCCATCAAGAAAGACAATTCACCCCTCCACTTT. It translates to CAIKKDNSPLHF.

A few counts support this clonotype. The CDR3 DNA follows: TGTGCCACGGGGGTGGGACAGAGCACAGATACGCAGTATTTT. It yields the protein CATGVGQSTDTQYF. The gene calls are TRBV6-1 and TRBJ2-3; D is possibly TRBD1 (7 bases). The CDR3 runs to 14 residues. CDR1 is MNHNS and CDR2 is SASEGT in the germline V gene. The ends were cut back, 10 bases at V and 0 bases at J, with 14 bases in the middle.

The CDR3 DNA follows: TGTGCCAGCAGTGAACAGGGAAGCAATCAGCCCCAGCATTTT. Protein product: CASSEQGSNQPQHF. This sequence joins TRBV6-1 and TRBJ1-5; D possibly corresponds to TRBD1 (5 bases). Deletions cut 2 bases from V and 1 base from J, with 6 bases between. The CDR3 consists of 14 residues. Germline V gene lookup returns CDR1 MNHNS and CDR2 SASEGT.

This clonotype was observed at least ten times. This chain connects TRBV2 to TRBJ1-2, with D maybe TRBD1 (5 bases). V was cut by 1 base and J by 3 bases, with 15 bases left in between. Germline CDR1 is SNHLY and CDR2 is FYNNEI. There are 16 residues in the CDR3. Here the CDR3 reads CASSEGGSQGDYGYTF. The DNA for the CDR3 is TGTGCCAGCAGTGAAGGGGGGAGTCAGGGAGACTATGGCTACACCTTC.

This clonotype showed up just once. A read error is possible here, since a much larger clone lies one base away. The chain has TRBV18 and TRBJ2-5; the D gene is possibly TRBD1 (6 bases). Trimming left V 1 base short and J 5 bases short, with 11 bases between. The CDR3 is 14 amino acids. CDR1 and CDR2 (germline): KGHSH, LQKENI. CDR3 bases: TGTGCCAGCTCACCACATACAGGGATGGAGACCCAGTACTTC. Translated: CASSPHTGMETQYF.

At least ten counts were recorded for this clonotype. The gene calls are TRBV7-2 and TRBJ2-1; D ambiguous. The length of the CDR3 is 11 residues. Germline lookup yields CDR1 SGHTA and CDR2 FQGNSA. Between the trimmed V and J ends, which lost 5 bases and 10 bases, there was a span of 9 bases. CDR3 in amino acids: CASSPWGEQFF. CDR3 coding DNA: TGTGCCAGCAGCCCATGGGGAGAGCAGTTCTTC.

This clonotype was observed many times. This chain uses TRBV3-1 with TRBJ1-5; D ambiguous. The CDR3 runs to 13 residues. Trimming cost V 1 base and J 11 bases, with 12 bases left between them. Germline CDR1 is LGHDT and CDR2 is YNNKEL (reference sequence). CDR3 in amino acids: CASSQGGRVAQHF. DNA of the CDR3: TGTGCCAGCAGCCAAGGAGGCCGAGTGGCCCAGCATTTT.

This clonotype was picked up many times. The chain joins TRBV15 to TRBJ1-3; maybe TRBD1 (5 bases). In germline, CDR1 is LNHNV, CDR2 YYDKDF (reference sequence). V was trimmed by 1 base and J by 0 bases, leaving 13 bases between them. The length of the CDR3 is 17 residues. CDR3 sequence reads: CATSRAGGLTSGNTIYF. CDR3 nucleotides: TGTGCCACCAGCAGAGCGGGGGGACTAACCTCTGGAAACACCATATATTTT.

This clonotype occurred many times. The chain employs TRBV20-1 and TRBJ2-1; 13 bases are shared with TRBD2. The CDR3 is made up of 13 amino acids. Germline CDR1 is DFQATT and CDR2 is SNEGSKA (reference sequence). V shed 5 bases and J 8 bases; nucleotides not matched to a gene: 3. This CDR3 reads CSALGLAGDEQFF. CDR3 DNA sequence: TGCAGTGCTCTAGGACTAGCGGGGGATGAGCAGTTCTTC.

The chain combines TRBV12-3 or TRBV12-4 with TRBJ1-1; 7 positions agree with TRBD1. The CDR3 runs 14 residues. V lost 6 bases, J lost 4 bases, and 8 bases stayed unmatched. DNA of the CDR3: TGTGCCAGCAGCCCTGTCACAGGGGCCACTGAAGCTTTCTTT. This codes for CASSPVTGATEAFF.

This clonotype occurred many times. The V and J genes are TRBV12-3 or TRBV12-4 and TRBJ2-5; D is possibly TRBD2 (6 bases). This CDR3 has 15 amino acids. Trimming removed 5 bases at V and 5 bases at J, with 18 bases between. In DNA, the CDR3 is TGTGCCAGCAGTCCGGGTCCGGGGGATTCGGAGACCCAGTACTTC. Residues: CASSPGPGDSETQYF.

The table lists this clonotype with many counts. This rearrangement joins TRBV27 to TRBJ1-5; no clear D gene. The CDR3 has 15 amino acids. The germline CDR1 and CDR2 sequences are MNHEY and SMNVEV (reference sequence). V lost 5 bases, J lost 3 bases, and 14 bases lay in between. Here the CDR3 reads CASSPTDRYNQPQHF. In DNA, the CDR3 is TGTGCCAGCAGTCCCACGGACCGGTACAATCAGCCCCAGCATTTT.

Ten or more counts support this clonotype. This chain uses TRBV6-2 or TRBV6-3 with TRBJ1-5; D is perhaps TRBD1 (5 bases). This CDR3 is built from 12 residues. V shed 2 bases and J shed 6 bases, with 5 bases lying between them. Germline V CDR1 and CDR2: MNHEY, SVGEGT. CDR3 sequence reads: CASSYGGQPQHF. CDR3 sequence (DNA): TGTGCCAGCAGTTACGGGGGTCAGCCCCAGCATTTT.

The table lists this clonotype with many counts. This chain connects TRBV7-8 to TRBJ1-4, with no clear D. CDR3 size: 17 residues. Germline CDR1 SGHVS, CDR2 FQNEAQ. V was cut by 3 bases and J by 0 bases, with 14 bases left in between. This CDR3 reads CASSFDLPLTTNEKLFF. CDR3 sequence (DNA): TGTGCCAGCAGCTTCGACCTCCCGCTAACAACTAATGAAAAACTGTTTTTT.

The V call is TRBV10-1, the J call TRBJ1-5; D is ambiguous. The CDR3 sequence is 14 residues long. With 2 bases removed from V and 5 bases from J, the gap between germline ends came to 10 bases. Germline V gene data show CDR1 as WNHNN and CDR2 as SYGVQD (reference sequence). The CDR3 region is CASSEKGWDQPQHF. The CDR3 nucleotides are TGCGCCAGCAGTGAGAAGGGTTGGGATCAGCCCCAGCATTTT.

This clonotype has more than one count but fewer than ten. The V and J genes are TRBV6-2 or TRBV6-3 and TRBJ2-4; 10 bases map to TRBD1. The trim removed 8 bases at V and 5 bases at J, leaving 6 bases unmatched. This CDR3 is built from 14 residues. Germline V gives CDR1 MNHEY, CDR2 SVGEGT. CDR3 bases: TGTGCCAGCGATCTCGGGACAGGGGAAAACATTCAGTACTTC. Residues: CASDLGTGENIQYF.